The source of this T cell receptor beta chain is a study of human T cells and chemical hapten exposure. Study-level information: An area of 2 cm by roughly 2 cm on upper inner arm skin received 2% DPC for sensitization. From small differences in pooled library volume came most of the variation in per-sample TCR yields. General study results and limits: Counts of expanded TCRs (at PT1) showed a positive correlation with patch test score.

From the RACE reads, TCRdb called clonotypes with MiXCR, one entry per CDR3 protein. The table has approximately 100,000 distinct CDR3 sequences, roughly 11% seen once; the top ten hold 3.5%. Note on this clonotype: Its antigen is as yet unknown.

Time point indicated: patch test 1, 2 weeks after DPC sensitization. This sample's treatment: therapeutic diphenylcyclopropenone sensitization with weekly scalp DPC. J was trimmed by 4 bases and V by 8 bases; bases with no gene match: 10. Germline CDR1 is MNHEY and CDR2 is SMNVEV (reference sequence). The CDR3 is 15 amino acids. The receptor comes from a woman in her thirties or forties with alopecia areata. Some clones in this sample may be carry-over from other donors' samples. The chain recombines TRBV27 with TRBJ2-7; TRBD2 agrees at 11 bases. Sequenced here: whole blood, sampled in connection with sensitization to the hapten diphenylcyclopropenone (DPC). CDR3 protein: CASGLSGRGLYEQYF. The CDR3 DNA reads as TGTGCCAGCGGACTTAGCGGGAGGGGCTTATACGAGCAGTACTTC.